A single sample gave rise to the 22 T cell receptor beta chains below, sequenced in a study of PD-L1 blockade in urothelial cancer. Time point specified: peripheral blood 6 weeks after treatment start. The repertoire was sequenced with immunoSEQ multiplex PCR; TCRdb's copy has only in-frame clones and lacks some. Counted here are around 80,000 clones, 80% to 95% occurring once; the ten biggest clones make up around 0.87%. Sequenced here: PBMCs, sampled around atezolizumab (anti-PD-L1) treatment. These receptors were collected from a woman of 80 years or more with urothelial cancer.

The chain is built from TRBV5-1 and TRBJ1-4; D is perhaps TRBD1 (6 bases). Germline CDR1 SGHRS, CDR2 YFSETQ. Trimming cost V 4 bases and J 8 bases, with 18 bases left between them. This CDR3 region has 15 residues. CDR3 in DNA: TGCGCCAGCAGCCTGGAGGGGGTGGGAAAAGAAAAACTGTTTTTT. Protein sequence: CASSLEGVGKEKLFF.

V and J are TRBV5-4 and TRBJ2-1; 11 bases align to TRBD2. Germline CDR1 and CDR2: SGHNT and YYREEE (reference sequence). V was pared by 4 bases and J by 10 bases, with 10 bases of the junction left unmatched. The CDR3 is 15 amino acids. CDR3 protein: CASSKESRLAGEQFF. DNA for the CDR3: TGTGCCAGCAGCAAGGAATCCCGACTAGCGGGGGAGCAGTTCTTC.

This chain connects TRBV28 to TRBJ1-1; TRBD1 matches 7 bases. Germline V gene sequence: CDR1 MDHEN, CDR2 SYDVKM. The J segment lost 0 bases and the V segment lost 11 bases, leaving 24 bases of the junction unmatched. The CDR3 contains 19 residues. CDR3 sequence reads: CAAQPGQSLFTPMNTEAFF. The CDR3 DNA reads TGTGCCGCCCAACCGGGACAGTCCCTCTTTACACCTATGAACACTGAAGCTTTCTTT.

The chain employs TRBV12-5 and TRBJ2-1, with D perhaps TRBD2 (6 bases). This CDR3 has 14 residues. Trimming cost V 7 bases and J 0 bases, with 10 bases left between them. Germline CDR1 reads LGHNT; CDR2 reads FRNRAP. The CDR3, as DNA: TGTGCTAGTGCCCGAGCGGGCTCCTACAATGAGCAGTTCTTC. Its protein product is CASARAGSYNEQFF.

As to this clone: The sample holds other DNA sequences that translate to the same CDR3. The CDR3 coding sequence is TGCGCCAGCAGCTTGACTGGGAACACCGGGGAGCTGTTTTTT. Its translation: CASSLTGNTGELFF. The chain combines TRBV5-1 with TRBJ2-2; D not resolved. The CDR3 has 14 amino acids. Germline values: CDR1 SGHRS, CDR2 YFSETQ. The ends were cut back, 1 base at V and 1 base at J, with 5 bases in the middle.

This clone was detected once. V gene TRBV11-2 combines with J gene TRBJ1-3; tentatively, D is TRBD1 (5 bases). Germline V gives CDR1 SGHAT, CDR2 FQNNGV. The germline V and J ends were trimmed by 0 bases and 0 bases, with 12 bases remaining between them. This CDR3 comprises 17 residues. Written as DNA, the CDR3 is TGTGCCAGCAGCTTAGAAACTGCAGGGTCCTCTGGAAACACCATATATTTT. It is translated as CASSLETAGSSGNTIYF.

The chain links TRBV7-3 to TRBJ2-7; D may be TRBD2 (5 bases). The V end was cut by 1 base, the J end by 6 bases, with 16 bases between. CDR3 size: 15 residues. CDR1 is SGHTA, CDR2 FQGTGA, per germline. The CDR3 sequence is CASSLSKVGVGEQYF. The CDR3, as DNA: TGTGCCAGCAGCTTAAGTAAAGTCGGGGTTGGCGAGCAGTACTTC. The whole variable domain, remainder taken from reference TRBV7-3 and TRBJ2-7, is GAGVSQTPSNKVTEKGKYVELRCDPISGHTALYWYRQSLGQGPEFLIYFQGTGAADDSGLPNDRFFAVRPEGSVSTLKIQRTERGDSAVYLCASSLSKVGVGEQYFGPGTRLTVT.

The V and J genes are TRBV4-2 and TRBJ2-7, with 7 bases matching TRBD2. This CDR3 spans 15 amino acids. In germline, CDR1 is LGHNA, CDR2 YNFKEQ. The ends lost 0 bases at V and 0 bases at J; junction bases unmatched: 2. The CDR3 sequence: CASSQEASGSYEQYF. DNA of the CDR3: TGTGCCAGCAGCCAAGAGGCTAGCGGCTCCTACGAGCAGTACTTC.

V and J are TRBV19 and TRBJ1-5; the D is unclear. This CDR3 has 13 amino acids. Trimming cost V 11 bases and J 6 bases, with 17 bases left between them. Germline CDR1 reads LNHDA; CDR2 reads SQIVND (reference sequence). The CDR3 is CASSTGLTQPQHF. The CDR3 coding sequence is TGTGCCTCTAGTACCGGGTTAACTCAGCCCCAGCATTTT.

This chain's CDR3 is CAISPAGKDYEQYF. As DNA, the CDR3 is TGTGCCATCAGCCCAGCAGGGAAGGACTACGAGCAGTACTTC. The chain uses TRBV10-3 and TRBJ2-7, with TRBD1 as a possible D gene (5 bases). CDR1 is ENHRY and CDR2 is SYGVKD in the germline V gene. This CDR3 has 14 amino acids. Trimming removed 6 bases from V and 3 bases from J, with 15 bases in between.

The chain combines TRBV5-1 with TRBJ1-2; TRBD1 agrees at 8 bases. The CDR3 is 14 amino acids. The V segment lost 2 bases and the J segment 7 bases; nucleotides outside the gene matches: 7. Germline-derived CDR1 and CDR2 are SGHRS and YFSETQ. The CDR3 is CASSLQQGGGGYTF. In nucleotides, the CDR3 is TGCGCCAGCAGCTTACAACAGGGGGGAGGTGGCTACACCTTC.

This chain joins TRBV18 and TRBJ1-1; 7 positions match TRBD1. Trimming took 6 bases from V and 4 from J; bases not matched to a gene: 8. In germline, CDR1 is KGHSH, CDR2 LQKENI. The CDR3 runs 14 residues. The CDR3 DNA follows: TGTGCCAGCTCCCAAGAGGGGGCAATCACTGAAGCTTTCTTT. Translation gives CASSQEGAITEAFF.

CDR3 residues: CASSLGQGHGYTF. CDR3 DNA: TGTGCCAGCAGCTTAGGACAGGGGCACGGCTACACCTTC. The V and J genes are TRBV7-3 and TRBJ1-2; 9 bases match TRBD1. Germline CDR1 SGHTA, CDR2 FQGTGA. With V trimmed by 2 bases and J by 8 bases, 3 bases remained unmatched. CDR3 length: 13 amino acids.

This clone has a single count. The V call is TRBV7-9, the J call TRBJ1-1, with 7 bases matching TRBD1. Looked up from germline, CDR1 is SEHNR and CDR2 is FQNEAQ (reference sequence). Trimming removed 5 bases from V and 2 bases from J; junction bases left unmatched: 14. The CDR3 has 17 amino acids. CDR3 sequence (DNA): TGTGCCAGCAGCCCCCCTTTTCCAGGGGGAAGAAACACTGAAGCTTTCTTT. Translated: CASSPPFPGGRNTEAFF.

This rearrangement joins TRBV30 to TRBJ2-3, with 9 bases identical to TRBD1. The CDR3 runs 15 residues. V shed 2 bases, J shed 4 bases, and the junction held 7 bases outside the gene matches. CDR1 GTSNPN and CDR2 SVGIG come from the germline V gene (reference sequence). The CDR3 protein is CAWSPGQGFADTQYF. The CDR3, as DNA: TGTGCCTGGAGTCCGGGACAGGGTTTCGCAGATACGCAGTATTTT. Full variable domain (remainder filled in from reference TRBV30 and TRBJ2-3): SQTIHQWPATLVQPVGSPLSLECTVEGTSNPNLYWYRQAAGRGLQLLFYSVGIGQISSEVPQNLSASRPQDRQFILSSKKLLLSDSGFYLCAWSPGQGFADTQYFGPGTRLTVL.

This chain links TRBV6-1 with TRBJ2-3, with 12 bases that match TRBD2. V gave up 3 bases and J gave up 5 bases; unmatched junction bases: 6. This CDR3 spans 16 amino acids. Germline V gene lookup returns CDR1 MNHNS and CDR2 SASEGT. As DNA, the CDR3 is TGTGCCAGCAGTGAGGTACTAGCGGGAGGAAAAGATACGCAGTATTTT. This translates into CASSEVLAGGKDTQYF.

This chain links TRBV30 with TRBJ2-1, with 9 bases lining up with TRBD2. Germline assignment: CDR1 GTSNPN and CDR2 SVGIG (reference sequence). This CDR3 has 13 residues. Unmatched junction bases numbered 10, after V lost 8 bases and J lost 8 bases. CDR3 coding DNA: TGTGCCCGTCGCGGGAGGGCCGTGGATGAGCAGTTCTTC. It yields the protein CARRGRAVDEQFF.

This chain uses TRBV5-8 with TRBJ2-5, with 9 bases matching TRBD2. Trimming took 6 bases from V and 1 from J; bases not matched to a gene: 7. Germline V gives CDR1 SGHTS, CDR2 YDEGEE. CDR3 size: 15 residues. CDR3 sequence reads: CASTLAGGLQETQYF. CDR3 sequence (DNA): TGTGCCAGCACCCTGGCGGGGGGGCTCCAAGAGACCCAGTACTTC.

The rearrangement links TRBV5-4 to TRBJ2-1, with D maybe TRBD2 (6 bases). CDR1 and CDR2 (germline): SGHNT, YYREEE (reference sequence). The V and J ends lost 6 bases and 9 bases respectively, with 22 bases between them. The CDR3 loop spans 15 amino acids. CDR3: CASTPGRLGSGEQFF. As DNA, the CDR3 is TGTGCCAGCACCCCGGGCCGACTAGGATCCGGTGAGCAGTTCTTC.

V gene TRBV19 combines with J gene TRBJ2-1; perhaps TRBD1 as D (5 bases). Germline assignment: CDR1 LNHDA and CDR2 SQIVND (reference sequence). The CDR3 is made up of 14 amino acids. Trimming cost V 0 bases and J 7 bases, with 10 bases left between them. In DNA, the CDR3 is TGTGCCAGTAGTATAGACCCGACAGTAAATGAGCAGTTCTTC. Protein sequence: CASSIDPTVNEQFF.

The chain combines TRBV5-1 with TRBJ2-2, with a possible D match to TRBD1 (6 bases). CDR3 length: 15 amino acids. In germline, CDR1 is SGHRS, CDR2 YFSETQ. V was clipped by 4 bases and J by 6 bases, with 16 bases between them. The CDR3: CASSHEPGVAGELFF. The CDR3 nucleotides read TGCGCCAGCAGCCATGAACCAGGGGTAGCCGGGGAGCTGTTTTTT.

The chain combines TRBV28 with TRBJ2-7, with 8 positions matching TRBD2. In germline, CDR1 is MDHEN, CDR2 SYDVKM. CDR3 length: 20 residues. J gave up 2 bases and V 2 bases, and 20 bases lay outside the gene matches. CDR3 nucleotide sequence: TGTGCCAGCAGTTTACTCATACGGACACCTTCTAGCGGGCCCCCCTACGAGCAGTACTTC. It translates to CASSLLIRTPSSGPPYEQYF.